These T cell receptor beta chains were read from a single sample in a study of cytomegalovirus exposure and HLA in healthy donors. Sequencing used immunoSEQ multiplex PCR; TCRdb keeps in-frame clones, though not all of them. Of under 150,000 clones listed, around three quarters are singletons. Material for sequencing was PBMCs. These receptors were taken from a man aged 35-49 years in good health and CMV-seropositive. Each CDR3 is given with its conserved first and last residue.

j_gene: TRBJ2-1; v_gene: TRBV14; CDR3aa: CASSQGTVQFF
j_gene: TRBJ1-6; v_gene: TRBV15; CDR3aa: CATSRESGTGDSPLHF
j_gene: TRBJ2-3; v_gene: TRBV7-9; CDR3aa: CASSFLRQPTDTQYF
j_gene: TRBJ2-3; v_gene: TRBV2; CDR3aa: CASSEAGGLAADTQYF
j_gene: TRBJ1-1; v_gene: TRBV21-1; CDR3aa: CASSNKRRRATEAFF
j_gene: TRBJ2-7; v_gene: TRBV28; CDR3aa: CASSFGSTGGYEQYF
j_gene: TRBJ2-2; v_gene: TRBV30; CDR3aa: CAWSVLTGAGELFF
j_gene: TRBJ2-7; v_gene: TRBV15; CDR3aa: CATSRGDRAYQQYF
j_gene: TRBJ2-7; v_gene: TRBV29-1; CDR3aa: CSVKGGTANHEQYF
j_gene: TRBJ2-3; v_gene: TRBV7-2; CDR3aa: CASSPRGSGGARSTDTQYF
j_gene: TRBJ2-7; v_gene: TRBV30; CDR3aa: CAWSTGGYEQYF
j_gene: TRBJ1-1; v_gene: TRBV18; CDR3aa: CASQGQGNTEAFF
j_gene: TRBJ2-2; v_gene: TRBV5-1; CDR3aa: CASSLVAGLANTGELFF
j_gene: TRBJ1-1; v_gene: TRBV7-8; CDR3aa: CASSSGASNTEAFF
j_gene: TRBJ1-5; v_gene: TRBV9; CDR3aa: CASSEGGGISNQPQHF
j_gene: TRBJ1-1; v_gene: TRBV7-8; CDR3aa: CASKGGWSLGTEAFF
j_gene: TRBJ2-1; v_gene: TRBV13; CDR3aa: CASSFSGRGLYNEQFF
j_gene: TRBJ2-7; v_gene: TRBV11-2; CDR3aa: CASSLGGDKLSYEQYF
j_gene: TRBJ1-3; v_gene: TRBV28; CDR3aa: CASSLREPGSGNTIYF
j_gene: TRBJ1-6; v_gene: TRBV6-5; CDR3aa: CASTPDRANSPLHF
j_gene: TRBJ2-7; v_gene: TRBV19; CDR3aa: CASSIGTSGYEQYF
j_gene: TRBJ1-5; v_gene: TRBV5-6; CDR3aa: CASSVNRGTQPQHF
j_gene: TRBJ2-1; v_gene: TRBV19; CDR3aa: CASSTAGNYNEQFF
j_gene: TRBJ1-5; v_gene: TRBV6-6; CDR3aa: CASTLDGGHQPQHF
j_gene: TRBJ2-7; v_gene: TRBV12-5; CDR3aa: CASVSGLAGTYEQYF
j_gene: TRBJ2-2; v_gene: TRBV25-1; CDR3aa: CASSVGRLNTGELFF
j_gene: TRBJ1-5; v_gene: TRBV30; CDR3aa: CAWKRVQGNQPQHF
j_gene: TRBJ1-1; v_gene: TRBV9; CDR3aa: CASSGRDSIAAEAFF
j_gene: TRBJ1-4; v_gene: TRBV18; CDR3aa: CASSPGAPPREKLFF
j_gene: TRBJ2-6; v_gene: TRBV11-3; CDR3aa: CASSSDRFGANVLTF
j_gene: TRBJ1-5; v_gene: TRBV5-6; CDR3aa: CASSVGTGGSSSNQPQHF